The TCR beta chain described here comes from a study of follicular helper T cells after annual influenza vaccination. Method: immunoSEQ multiplex PCR; TCRdb's copy keeps in-frame clones and lacks some. This table has 5,500 to 6,500 clones, over 75% appearing once. CDR1 KGHSH and CDR2 LQKENI come from the germline V gene. The V and J ends lost 4 bases and 4 bases, in that order; junction bases with no gene match: 2. The CDR3 length is 13 residues. Regarding the study as a whole: Just roughly 8.5-20% of cells analyzed had recovered productive TCRB sequences.

Regarding time point: 2015-2016 season, pre-vaccination. This clone was counted a few times. Antigen specificity is unknown. The sequenced sample was CXCR5+ CD38- circulating T follicular helper cells from blood, obtained on the day of influenza vaccination. Regarding subset: circulating Tfh, non-naive CD4+CXCR5+PD-1+ (ICOS+CD38+ or ICOS-CD38-). The sequence was collected from an adult who received the influenza vaccine. The chain uses TRBV18 and TRBJ2-5; TRBD1 matches at 8 bases. In DNA form, the CDR3 reads TGTGCCAGCTCACGACAGGGGAGAGAGACCCAGTACTTC. Amino acids: CASSRQGRETQYF.